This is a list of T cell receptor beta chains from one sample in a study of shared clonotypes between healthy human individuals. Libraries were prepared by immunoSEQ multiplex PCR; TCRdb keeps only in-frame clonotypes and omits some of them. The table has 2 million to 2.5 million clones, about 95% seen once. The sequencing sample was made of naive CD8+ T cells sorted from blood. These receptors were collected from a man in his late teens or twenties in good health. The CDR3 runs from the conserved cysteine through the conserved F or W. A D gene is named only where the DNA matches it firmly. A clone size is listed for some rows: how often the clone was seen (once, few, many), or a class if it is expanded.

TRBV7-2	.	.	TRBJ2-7	CASSLYATLEGYEQYF	TGTGCCAGCAGCTTATATGCTACGCTAGAAGGCTACGAGCAGTACTTC
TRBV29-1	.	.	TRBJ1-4	CSVRDPEVATNEKLFF	TGCAGCGTTCGGGACCCAGAGGTGGCAACTAATGAAAAACTGTTTTTT
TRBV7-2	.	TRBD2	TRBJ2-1	CASSPREGTYNEQFF	TGTGCCAGCAGCCCGCGGGAGGGGACCTACAATGAGCAGTTCTTC
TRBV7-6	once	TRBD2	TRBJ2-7	CASSLSGSYEQYF	TGTGCCAGCAGCTTAAGCGGGAGCTACGAGCAGTACTTC
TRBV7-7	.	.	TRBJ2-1	CASSLGAGREQFF	TGTGCTAGCAGCTTAGGGGCGGGGAGGGAGCAGTTCTTC
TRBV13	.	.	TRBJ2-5	CASSLYSGETQYF	TGTGCCAGCAGCTTATATAGCGGAGAGACCCAGTACTTC
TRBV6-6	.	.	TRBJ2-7	CASSYYGGSYEQYF	TGTGCCAGCAGTTACTATGGAGGCTCCTACGAGCAGTACTTC
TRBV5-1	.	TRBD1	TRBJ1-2	CASSLGWTGDGYTF	TGCGCCAGCAGCTTGGGGTGGACAGGGGATGGCTACACCTTC
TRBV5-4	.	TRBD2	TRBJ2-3	CASSSLWEYVAGEPDTQYF	TGTGCCAGCAGCTCTCTTTGGGAATACGTTGCGGGAGAACCAGATACGCAGTATTTT
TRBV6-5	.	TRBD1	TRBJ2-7	CASSYGRRTGFAEQYF	TGTGCCAGCAGTTACGGACGCCGGACAGGGTTCGCCGAGCAGTACTTC
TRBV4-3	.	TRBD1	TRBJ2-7	CASSQETGLAYEQYF	TGCGCCAGCAGCCAAGAGACAGGGCTGGCCTACGAGCAGTACTTC
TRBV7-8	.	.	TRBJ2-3	CASSSGLYTDTQYF	TGTGCCAGCAGTTCGGGACTCTACACAGATACGCAGTATTTT
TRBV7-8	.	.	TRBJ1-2	CASSVHGGAPNYGYTF	TGTGCCAGCAGCGTCCATGGGGGGGCGCCTAACTATGGCTACACCTTC
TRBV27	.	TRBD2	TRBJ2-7	CASSLPTGLAGGPEVYEQYF	TGTGCCAGCAGTTTACCTACGGGACTAGCGGGAGGGCCTGAGGTTTACGAGCAGTACTTC
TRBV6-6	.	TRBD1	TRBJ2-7	CASRQGIHEQYF	TGTGCCAGCAGACAGGGGATTCACGAGCAGTACTTC
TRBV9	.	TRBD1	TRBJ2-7	CASSVSLGGQGNEQYF	TGTGCCAGCAGCGTTTCCCTAGGAGGACAGGGGAACGAGCAGTACTTC
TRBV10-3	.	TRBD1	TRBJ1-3	CATLGQGKSGNTIYF	TGTGCCACCCTAGGACAGGGGAAATCTGGAAACACCATATATTTT
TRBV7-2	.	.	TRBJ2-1	CASSYWGGLEQFF	TGTGCCAGCAGCTATTGGGGCGGGTTGGAGCAGTTCTTC
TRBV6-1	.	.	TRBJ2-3	CASGKSSTDTQYF	TGTGCCAGCGGGAAATCTAGCACAGATACGCAGTATTTT
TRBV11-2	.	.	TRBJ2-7	CASSLNGVSYEQYF	TGTGCCAGCAGCTTAAACGGTGTTTCCTACGAGCAGTACTTC